Below are 29 T cell receptor beta chains sequenced from a single sample in a study of T-cell reconstitution after alpha-beta-depleted transplantation in children (dated by TCRdb to 2015 to 2016). Libraries were built with PCR. Sequenced on an Illumina HiSeq 2500. TCR libraries were prepared with molecular barcoding, using unique molecular identifiers to normalize TCRbeta repertoire quantification. TCRdb reanalyzed the raw reads on its own, using fastp at Q25 for trimming and MiXCR for clone calling, and kept in-frame beta chains. All rows with the same CDR3 protein become a single entry with the most common DNA and genes. The sample table shows hundreds of thousands of distinct CDR3 sequences, and roughly 17% are seen once. Jointly, the top ten make up over 0.95% of the sample. Sequencing was performed on PBMCs from the stem cell graft donor, taken from the stem cell graft. These receptors all stem from a human donor who donated a stem cell graft to a child with acute myeloid leukemia.

The J gene is TRBJ1-4, the V gene TRBV10-3, with TRBD1 matching over 7 bases. The J segment lost 7 bases and the V segment lost 6 bases, leaving 8 bases of the junction unmatched. This CDR3 comprises 14 residues. Per the germline V gene, CDR1 is ENHRY and CDR2 is SYGVKD. CDR3 in DNA: TGTGCCATCAGCCGACAGGGTGGTTCTGAAAAACTGTTTTTT. Its translation: CAISRQGGSEKLFF.

This clonotype was seen ten or more times. This chain connects TRBV7-2 to TRBJ2-1; D is perhaps TRBD2 (6 bases). Germline lookup yields CDR1 SGHTA and CDR2 FQGNSA. The CDR3 runs 14 residues. V was pared by 5 bases and J by 7 bases, with 15 bases between. CDR3 bases: TGTGCCAGCAGCCCCGAATGGACTAATAATGAGCAGTTCTTC. The encoded protein is CASSPEWTNNEQFF. Supplemented by reference TRBV7-2 and TRBJ2-1, the full variable domain reads GAGVSQSPSNKVTEKGKDVELRCDPISGHTALYWYRQSLGQGLEFLIYFQGNSAPDKSGLPSDRFSAERTGGSVSTLTIQRTQQEDSAVYLCASSPEWTNNEQFFGPGTRLTVL.

This clonotype was observed a handful of times. This sequence joins TRBV12-3 or TRBV12-4 and TRBJ2-1; D could derive from TRBD1 or TRBD2 (7 bases each). Deletions cut 4 bases from V and 7 bases from J, with 14 bases between. The CDR3 spans 14 residues. The CDR3 loop is CASSSQGGWNEQFF. The CDR3 nucleotides read TGTGCCAGCAGTTCCCAGGGGGGGTGGAATGAGCAGTTCTTC.

This clonotype was detected a few times. The rearrangement joins TRBV7-2 to TRBJ1-2, with 7 bases matching TRBD1. Trimming removed 1 base from V and 6 bases from J; junction bases left unmatched: 5. From germline, CDR1 is SGHTA and CDR2 FQGNSA. The CDR3 extends over 14 amino acids. CDR3 in DNA: TGTGCCAGCAGCTTAGGAGGGGGCGACGATGGCTACACCTTC. This gives the protein CASSLGGGDDGYTF.

This clonotype was picked up many times. V gene TRBV5-6 combines with J gene TRBJ2-1; a possible D gene is TRBD2 (6 bases). Deletions cut 1 base from V and 7 bases from J, with 9 bases between. CDR3 length: 13 residues. Germline V gene sequence: CDR1 SGHDT, CDR2 YYEEEE. The CDR3 protein is CASSLKRGNEQFF. The CDR3 DNA follows: TGTGCCAGCAGCTTGAAACGGGGGAATGAGCAGTTCTTC.

A few counts support this clonotype. The J gene is TRBJ1-5, the V gene TRBV28; D perhaps matches TRBD1 (6 bases). Germline V CDR1 and CDR2: MDHEN, SYDVKM. The CDR3 length is 13 residues. V was trimmed by 8 bases and J by 7 bases, leaving 15 bases between them. The CDR3 spells CASGRQVRQPQHF. The CDR3 nucleotides read TGTGCCAGCGGCCGACAGGTTAGACAGCCCCAGCATTTT.

This clonotype was detected many times. The rearrangement uses TRBV20-1 and TRBJ1-2, with TRBD1 matching 7 bases. The CDR3 sequence is 13 residues long. The V gene's germline CDR1 is DFQATT and CDR2 SNEGSKA (reference sequence). CDR3 protein: CSLQGTPGGGYTF. The CDR3 nucleotides read TGCAGCCTCCAGGGGACCCCAGGGGGTGGCTACACCTTC.

This clonotype occurred many times. Relative to the germline gene, one junction end is altered; a read error may explain this. The rearrangement uses TRBV29-1 and TRBJ1-1; possible D gene TRBD1, 5 bases. This CDR3 has 10 residues. The germline gives CDR1 SQVTM, CDR2 ANQGSEA. CDR3 nucleotide sequence: TGCAGCGTTGAGAGTCCTGAGGGACTCTTT. The encoded protein is CSVESPEGLF.

This sequence joins TRBV12-3 or TRBV12-4 and TRBJ2-5; D not resolved. V was trimmed by 6 bases and J by 5 bases, leaving 13 bases between them. This CDR3 has 13 amino acids. The CDR3 bases are TGTGCCAGCAGATCCCTCTCAAGCGAGACCCAGTACTTC. This encodes CASRSLSSETQYF.

In its sample, this clonotype was seen many times. The chain combines TRBV20-1 with TRBJ2-2; 7 bases agree with TRBD2. V lost 4 bases and J lost 1; bases outside the gene matches: 6. CDR1 and CDR2 from the germline V gene are DFQATT and SNEGSKA (reference sequence). The CDR3 has 15 amino acids. This CDR3 is CSAISGTKNTGELFF. In DNA form, the CDR3 reads TGCAGTGCTATTTCCGGGACTAAGAACACCGGGGAGCTGTTTTTT.

The chain uses TRBV7-2 and TRBJ2-4, with D unclear. Germline V lookup: CDR1 SGHTA, CDR2 FQGNSA. The V end was cut by 5 bases, the J end by 6 bases, with 11 bases between. This CDR3 is 13 amino acids long. Here the CDR3 DNA reads TGTGCCAGCAGCCACAGCTCGGGAAACATTCAGTACTTC. It specifies CASSHSSGNIQYF.

Ten or more counts support this clonotype. The chain links TRBV7-2 to TRBJ2-6, with no clear D. This CDR3 is 15 amino acids long. Germline CDR1 and CDR2: SGHTA and FQGNSA. V lost 2 bases, J lost 0 bases, and 5 bases lay in between. The CDR3 loop is CASSLYYSGANVLTF. CDR3 nucleotide sequence: TGTGCCAGCAGCTTATACTACTCTGGGGCCAACGTCCTGACTTTC.

The rearrangement uses TRBV29-1 and TRBJ1-1; the D is unclear. The CDR3 contains 13 residues. V gave up 4 bases and J gave up 0 bases, with 9 bases separating them. Per the germline V gene, CDR1 is SQVTM and CDR2 is ANQGSEA. The CDR3 is CSVVQAMNTEAFF. In DNA form, the CDR3 reads TGCAGCGTTGTTCAGGCCATGAACACTGAAGCTTTCTTT.

The genes are TRBV7-2 and TRBJ2-3; D remains ambiguous. The germline gives CDR1 SGHTA, CDR2 FQGNSA. Trimming stripped 3 bases from V and 4 bases from J, with 14 bases between. This CDR3 region has 15 residues. The CDR3 loop is CASSFLWAQADTQYF. Written as DNA, the CDR3 is TGTGCCAGCAGCTTTCTCTGGGCCCAAGCAGATACGCAGTATTTT. The complete variable domain, with remaining parts taken from reference TRBV7-2 and TRBJ2-3, reads GAGVSQSPSNKVTEKGKDVELRCDPISGHTALYWYRQSLGQGLEFLIYFQGNSAPDKSGLPSDRFSAERTGGSVSTLTIQRTQQEDSAVYLCASSFLWAQADTQYFGPGTRLTVL.

This clonotype has a handful of counts. The CDR3 loop reads CASSFRDLLGPEQFF. DNA for the CDR3: TGCGCCAGCAGCTTCCGGGACCTACTGGGGCCTGAGCAGTTCTTC. The chain recombines TRBV5-1 with TRBJ2-1; the D gene could be TRBD1 or TRBD2 (5 bases each). V was pared by 2 bases and J by 9 bases, with 18 bases between. The CDR3 loop spans 15 amino acids. The germline V gene has CDR1 SGHRS and CDR2 YFSETQ.

The chain combines TRBV5-5 with TRBJ2-2, with no clear D. CDR1 is SGHKS, CDR2 YYEKEE, per germline (reference sequence). The CDR3 is 14 amino acids. V shed 3 bases and J shed 6 bases, with 12 bases lying between them. In DNA, the CDR3 is TGTGCCAGCAGCTATGACATCATCTCCGGGGAGCTGTTTTTT. Its translation is CASSYDIISGELFF.

This clonotype was counted between two and nine times. The V and J genes are TRBV24-1 and TRBJ1-1; no reliable D call. The CDR3 is 13 residues long. CDR1 is KGHDR and CDR2 is SFDVKD in the germline V gene. The V end was cut by 4 bases, the J end by 5 bases, with 10 bases between. CDR3 coding DNA: TGTGCCACCAGTGACTCATGGGGTACTGAAGCTTTCTTT. This gives the protein CATSDSWGTEAFF.

This clonotype was counted many times. In DNA form, the CDR3 reads TGTGCCAGCAGCTTTGACAGGCGGGTGGAGACCCAGTACTTC. It is translated as CASSFDRRVETQYF. The chain recombines TRBV7-2 with TRBJ2-5; the D gene is possibly TRBD1 (6 bases). The CDR3 is 14 residues long. Deletions cut 3 bases from V and 5 bases from J, with 13 bases between. Germline V gene lookup returns CDR1 SGHTA and CDR2 FQGNSA.

A word on this clonotype: The junction and the germline gene differ at one end; a read error may be behind it. The chain is built from TRBV11-2 and TRBJ2-1; D possibly uses TRBD1 or TRBD2 (6 bases each). Germline-derived CDR1 and CDR2 are SGHAT and FQNNGV. The CDR3 is 18 amino acids. The chain's CDR3 is CASSPSLLMGGSHNEQFF. The CDR3 coding sequence is TGTGCCAGCAGCCCCTCCCTTTTAATGGGGGGCTCCCACAATGAGCAGTTCTTC.

This clonotype was recorded many times. The chain carries TRBV20-1 and TRBJ1-3; D gene unclear. Germline-derived CDR1 and CDR2 are DFQATT and SNEGSKA (reference sequence). This CDR3 contains 11 residues. Trimming took 5 bases from V and 3 from J, leaving 5 bases between them. CDR3 sequence (DNA): TGCAGTGCTGCTATTGGAAACACCATATATTTT. Translating it yields CSAAIGNTIYF.

The J gene is TRBJ2-3, the V gene TRBV6-1, with 10 positions matching TRBD1. The J segment lost 0 bases and the V segment lost 6 bases, leaving 15 bases of the junction unmatched. Germline V gene data show CDR1 as MNHNS and CDR2 as SASEGT. CDR3 length: 19 residues. CDR3 coding DNA: TGTGCCAGCAGAAGAGGGGACAGGGGACCCGGAGCTAGCACAGATACGCAGTATTTT. This gives the protein CASRRGDRGPGASTDTQYF.

This clonotype was counted ten times or more. The chain couples TRBV7-6 to TRBJ1-2; D uncertain. V lost 1 base and J lost 0, with 21 bases in between. From germline, CDR1 is SGHVS and CDR2 FNYEAQ. The CDR3 extends over 19 amino acids. The CDR3: CASSLGSSLFRETNYGYTF. The CDR3 region has the DNA TGTGCCAGCAGCTTAGGGAGCTCCTTATTCCGGGAGACTAACTATGGCTACACCTTC.

Many counts were recorded for this clonotype. CDR3 sequence (DNA): TGTGCCAGCAGTGACTACATCGGGACAACTGAAGCTTTCTTT. Translated: CASSDYIGTTEAFF. This chain links TRBV6-1 with TRBJ1-1, with D tentatively TRBD1 (6 bases). Germline-derived CDR1 and CDR2 are MNHNS and SASEGT. The V end was cut by 3 bases, the J end by 5 bases, with 13 bases between. This CDR3 has 14 residues.

The rearrangement links TRBV7-7 to TRBJ1-1, with a tentative D call TRBD1 (6 bases). This CDR3 contains 13 residues. V was trimmed by 1 base and J by 9 bases, leaving 12 bases between them. Germline CDR1 and CDR2: SSHAT and FNYEAQ (reference sequence). In nucleotides, the CDR3 is TGTGCCAGCAGCTTAGAGAGAGGGGGTAAAGCTTTCTTT. Its protein is CASSLERGGKAFF.

This clonotype turned up a few times. The chain has TRBV16 and TRBJ2-7; a possible D gene is TRBD2 (5 bases). Per germline, CDR1 KGHSY and CDR2 FQNENV. Between the trimmed V and J ends, which lost 5 bases and 0 bases, there was a span of 11 bases. The CDR3 totals 14 residues. The CDR3 sequence is CASSAGGLSYEQYF. CDR3 nucleotides: TGTGCCAGCAGCGCGGGCGGGCTCTCCTACGAGCAGTACTTC.

The table lists this clonotype with many counts. The chain combines TRBV6-5 with TRBJ2-5; D uncertain. The germline V gene has CDR1 MNHEY and CDR2 SVGAGI. The germline V and J ends were trimmed by 5 bases and 3 bases, with 4 bases remaining between them. This CDR3 comprises 11 residues. CDR3 nucleotides: TGTGCCAGCAGTACGGAAGAGACCCAGTACTTC. It specifies CASSTEETQYF.

V gene TRBV7-2 combines with J gene TRBJ2-1; D call uncertain. V lost 1 base and J lost 0, with 7 bases in between. There are 15 residues in the CDR3. CDR1 and CDR2 from the germline V gene are SGHTA and FQGNSA. CDR3 loop: CASSLVYSSYNEQFF. DNA of the CDR3: TGTGCCAGCAGCTTAGTGTACTCCTCCTACAATGAGCAGTTCTTC.

V and J are TRBV12-3 or TRBV12-4 and TRBJ2-1, with 8 nucleotides matching TRBD1. V was clipped by 8 bases and J by 8 bases; unmatched bases: 5. This CDR3 comprises 12 residues. The CDR3 loop reads CASAGQGHEQFF. CDR3 bases: TGTGCCAGCGCTGGACAGGGCCATGAGCAGTTCTTC.

V gene TRBV5-6 combines with J gene TRBJ2-1, with D possibly being TRBD1 (5 bases). The CDR3 runs 13 residues. Germline CDR1 and CDR2: SGHDT and YYEEEE. V gave up 6 bases and J gave up 5 bases, with 12 bases separating them. CDR3 DNA: TGTGCCAGCACCCAGACAGTTGACAATGAGCAGTTCTTC. The encoded protein is CASTQTVDNEQFF.